A selection of T cell receptor beta chains follows, all from one sample in a study of cytomegalovirus exposure and HLA in healthy donors. Generated by immunoSEQ multiplex PCR, the TCRdb table keeps only in-frame clones and is missing some. The sample shows 130,000 to 150,000 clones, around three quarters of them seen only once. Sequencing was performed on PBMCs. These TCRs come from a man in his forties or fifties in good health and CMV-seropositive. The CDR3 runs from the conserved cysteine through the conserved F or W. A D gene is named only where the DNA matches it firmly. Clone size is given for some rows only: seen once, a few or many times, or a class if the clone is expanded.

V,D,size,J,DNA,CDR3
TRBV11-2,TRBD1,NA,TRBJ1-3,TGTGCCAGCAGCCCCATGACAGGGGCTGGAAACACCATATATTTT,CASSPMTGAGNTIYF
TRBV29-1,NA,NA,TRBJ1-2,TGCAGCGTTGAAGAATGGCAGGCGAACTATGGCTACACCTTC,CSVEEWQANYGYTF
TRBV6-5,NA,NA,TRBJ1-1,TGTGCCAGCAGCCCTCCGCGTCTTTCGAACACTGAAGCTTTCTTT,CASSPPRLSNTEAFF
TRBV4-3,NA,NA,TRBJ2-1,TGCGCCAGCAGCCGAAACCAAGCTAGATCTAGTGGCAATGAGCAGTTCTTC,CASSRNQARSSGNEQFF
TRBV27,NA,once,TRBJ1-2,TGTGCCAGCAGAAGGGGGATAGGTGGTGGCTACACCTTC,CASRRGIGGGYTF
TRBV28,TRBD2,NA,TRBJ2-1,TGTGCCAGCAGTGTGACTAGCGGGAGGACCTACAATGAGCAGTTCTTC,CASSVTSGRTYNEQFF
TRBV28,NA,NA,TRBJ1-1,TGTGCCAGCAGACTTAACACTGAAGCTTTCTTT,CASRLNTEAFF
TRBV19,NA,NA,TRBJ2-2,TGTGCCAGTAGTCAGGGCGGGGCGGCCGGGGAGCTGTTTTTT,CASSQGGAAGELFF
TRBV21-1,NA,NA,TRBJ1-5,TGTGCCAGCGAAGTGCCTGAGGACAGGGCCCCGCCGAGCAATCAGCCCCAGCATTTT,CASEVPEDRAPPSNQPQHF
TRBV5-1,TRBD1,NA,TRBJ2-4,TGCGCCAACTCGGGACAGACGGAGTCGGAAAACAGTCAGTACTTC,CANSGQTESENSQYF
TRBV4-3,NA,NA,TRBJ1-2,TGCGCCAGCAGCCAAGGTCCAGATTTCTATGGCTACACCTTC,CASSQGPDFYGYTF
TRBV29-1,NA,NA,TRBJ1-1,TGCAGCGTTCAAGGGCGGGAGAACACTGAAGCTTTCTTT,CSVQGRENTEAFF
TRBV6-1,NA,NA,TRBJ1-2,TGTGCCAGTGACAGGCTTAACTATGGCTACACCTTC,CASDRLNYGYTF
TRBV5-5,NA,NA,TRBJ1-5,TGTGCCAGCAGCTTATATAGGGGTACCAATCAGCCCCAGCATTTT,CASSLYRGTNQPQHF
TRBV2,TRBD2,NA,TRBJ2-2,TGTGCCAGCAGGCCGGGACTAGCGAAGAACACCGGGGAGCTGTTTTTT,CASRPGLAKNTGELFF
TRBV7-3,TRBD1,NA,TRBJ1-1,TGTGCCAGCAGCTTAAGCCGGGACAGGGCAATCATGAACACTGAAGCTTTCTTT,CASSLSRDRAIMNTEAFF
TRBV5-1,NA,NA,TRBJ2-2,TGCGCCAGCAGCTTTGGCCCGATAAACACCGGGGAGCTGTTTTTT,CASSFGPINTGELFF
TRBV19,NA,NA,TRBJ2-4,TGTGCCAGTAGGTCCCCGGGGGAAAACATTCAGTACTTC,CASRSPGENIQYF
TRBV2,NA,NA,TRBJ2-1,TGTGCCAGCTCCATAAACATCTACAATGAGCAGTTCTTC,CASSINIYNEQFF
TRBV10-3,NA,NA,TRBJ2-2,TGTGCCATCAGTGAAAGACTAGGCAGCACCGGGGAGCTGTTTTTT,CAISERLGSTGELFF
TRBV12-5,NA,NA,TRBJ2-3,TGTGCTAGTGGTTCGGAGTACACAGATACGCAGTATTTT,CASGSEYTDTQYF
TRBV2,NA,once,TRBJ2-1,TGTGCCAGCAGTGTCGGGGGATGGGACAATGAGCAGTTCTTC,CASSVGGWDNEQFF
TRBV28,TRBD1,NA,TRBJ1-4,TGTGCCAGTGGGGACAGAGGAATGTTTGGTGGTGAAAAACTGTTTTTT,CASGDRGMFGGEKLFF
TRBV19,NA,NA,TRBJ2-3,TGTGCCACCAACCAGGGGACAAGAGATACGCAGTATTTT,CATNQGTRDTQYF
TRBV27,NA,NA,TRBJ1-4,TGTGCCAGCAGTTTATTAGCGACGAAAGGGAGTGAAAAACTGTTTTTT,CASSLLATKGSEKLFF